These 7 T cell receptor beta chains were all obtained from the same sample, sequenced in a study of T cell responses to AZD1222 COVID-19 vaccine. Sequencing was performed with immunoSEQ multiplex PCR; in TCRdb, only in-frame clones are kept and a portion is missing. Here the sample spans 66,000 or so clones, 79% being singletons. Sequencing was performed on peripheral blood, taken on day 0 of MenACWY control vaccination. The receptors come from an adult in good health.

The rearrangement joins TRBV2 to TRBJ2-7; 11 bases fit TRBD2. Germline CDR1 and CDR2: SNHLY and FYNNEI. This CDR3 is built from 15 residues. The V gene end was trimmed by 6 bases and the J gene end by 4 bases; junction bases not matched to a gene: 8. CDR3 sequence: CASRDPSGGRYEQYF. CDR3 DNA sequence: TGTGCCAGCAGGGATCCTAGCGGGGGGCGGTACGAGCAGTACTTC.

The chain carries TRBV2 and TRBJ1-2; D might be TRBD1 (6 bases). CDR1 SNHLY and CDR2 FYNNEI come from the germline V gene. The CDR3 length is 12 residues. V lost 6 bases, J lost 7 bases, and 12 bases lay in between. The CDR3 region has the DNA TGTGCCAGCAGCCCGGGGGCTAGTGGCTACACCTTC. Amino acids: CASSPGASGYTF.

The V and J genes are TRBV29-1 and TRBJ2-3, with D perhaps TRBD2 (6 bases). This CDR3 has 16 residues. Germline assignment: CDR1 SQVTM and CDR2 ANQGSEA. V shed 4 bases and J shed 1 base, with 18 bases lying between them. CDR3 in DNA: TGCAGCGTTGTAGGAATGGCGGGAAGGGGCACAGATACGCAGTATTTT. Translated, it gives CSVVGMAGRGTDTQYF.

J is TRBJ1-1 and V is TRBV9; possible D gene TRBD1, 5 bases. The CDR3 extends over 15 amino acids. The germline CDR1 and CDR2 sequences are SGDLS and YYNGEE. Trimming shortened V by 3 bases and J by 1 base, and 13 bases separated the two germline ends. CDR3 sequence: CASSAGTLGNTEAFF. CDR3 nucleotide sequence: TGTGCCAGCAGCGCCGGGACGTTGGGGAACACTGAAGCTTTCTTT.

V gene TRBV19 combines with J gene TRBJ2-1; D is uncertain. Trimming took 0 bases from V and 9 from J, leaving 6 bases between them. Germline CDR1 reads LNHDA; CDR2 reads SQIVND (reference sequence). The length of the CDR3 is 12 residues. The CDR3 reads CASSIDRGEQFF. The DNA for the CDR3 is TGTGCCAGTAGTATAGATCGCGGTGAGCAGTTCTTC.

V is TRBV6-6 and J is TRBJ1-1, with D uncertain. Trimming pared 6 bases from V and 5 bases from J, leaving 7 bases between. The germline V gene has CDR1 MNHNY and CDR2 SVGAGI (reference sequence). This CDR3 has 11 amino acids. CDR3 nucleotides: TGTGCCAGCAGCCCTAAGACTGAAGCTTTCTTT. Protein: CASSPKTEAFF.

The chain has TRBV10-3 and TRBJ2-1; tentatively, D is TRBD1 (6 bases). This CDR3 is built from 15 residues. Trimming shortened V by 4 bases and J by 7 bases, and 17 bases separated the two germline ends. Germline CDR1 ENHRY, CDR2 SYGVKD. This CDR3 reads CAISASGERGNEQFF. The DNA for the CDR3 is TGTGCCATCAGTGCTTCAGGGGAGAGGGGGAATGAGCAGTTCTTC.